What follows are 27 T cell receptor beta chains derived from one specimen sequenced in a study of shared clonotypes between healthy human individuals. Generated by immunoSEQ multiplex PCR, the TCRdb table keeps only in-frame clones and is missing some. Of about 2.4 million clones listed, approximately 93% were seen once; the top ten hold 0.36%. Sequenced sample: naive CD4+ T cells from PBMCs. Subset indicated: CD45RA+ positively selected. All receptors come from a man younger than 35 in good health. Some clones in this sample may be carry-over from other donors' samples.

This clone is a singleton in its sample. DNA for the CDR3: TGTGCCAGCAGCCCGGCCTTGGCCGTAGGTGACAATGAGCAGTTCTTC. Protein sequence: CASSPALAVGDNEQFF. The chain employs TRBV27 and TRBJ2-1, with D unresolved. V was shortened by 6 bases and J by 5 bases, with 20 bases between the two germline ends. Germline V gene sequence: CDR1 MNHEY, CDR2 SMNVEV (reference sequence). CDR3 length: 16 residues.

V gene TRBV28 combines with J gene TRBJ2-3, with 12 bases identical to TRBD1. The V gene's germline CDR1 is MDHEN and CDR2 SYDVKM. With 1 base clipped from V and 7 bases from J, the junction kept 3 bases outside the gene matches. The CDR3 is made up of 15 amino acids. The CDR3 region is CASSLLGQGANTQYF. DNA for the CDR3: TGTGCCAGCAGTTTATTGGGACAGGGGGCAAATACGCAGTATTTT.

This clone was seen more than once but under ten times. The chain uses TRBV2 and TRBJ2-2; a weak D match, TRBD2 (6 bases). Trimming took off 4 bases at V and 2 bases at J, with 14 bases between the two ends. Germline V lookup: CDR1 SNHLY, CDR2 FYNNEI. The CDR3 totals 16 residues. CDR3 sequence: CASSATRLGNTGELFF. The CDR3 DNA is TGTGCCAGCAGTGCAACGCGACTAGGAAACACCGGGGAGCTGTTTTTT.

The V call is TRBV7-2, the J call TRBJ2-1, with TRBD2 matching 14 bases. CDR3 length: 16 amino acids. Looked up from germline, CDR1 is SGHTA and CDR2 is FQGNSA. V gave up 1 base and J gave up 8 bases; unmatched junction bases: 4. The CDR3 DNA sequence: TGTGCCAGCAGCTTAGGACTAGCGGGAGGGTTGGATGAGCAGTTCTTC. Encoded protein: CASSLGLAGGLDEQFF.

The chain combines TRBV5-1 with TRBJ1-2; no firm D call. Germline V CDR1 and CDR2: SGHRS, YFSETQ. The CDR3 extends over 14 amino acids. V lost 0 bases and J lost 1, with 7 bases in between. This CDR3 reads CASSLESVNYGYTF. CDR3 DNA sequence: TGCGCCAGCAGCTTGGAGAGCGTTAACTATGGCTACACCTTC.

J is TRBJ2-3 and V is TRBV5-1; D assignment may be TRBD1 or TRBD2 (6 bases each). Germline values: CDR1 SGHRS, CDR2 YFSETQ. This CDR3 region has 17 residues. Trimming shortened V by 1 base and J by 4 bases, and 19 bases separated the two germline ends. This chain's CDR3 is CASSLPIQGGSSDTQYF. The CDR3 nucleotides are TGCGCCAGCAGCTTGCCAATACAGGGAGGTAGCTCAGATACGCAGTATTTT.

The chain combines TRBV6-4 with TRBJ2-6, with D unresolved. CDR1 is MRHNA, CDR2 SNTAGT, per germline. The CDR3 runs to 17 residues. V was shortened by 0 bases and J by 0 bases, with 9 bases between the two germline ends. CDR3 DNA sequence: TGTGCCAGCAGTGACTCCGGCAGCTACTCTGGGGCCAACGTCCTGACTTTC. Translation: CASSDSGSYSGANVLTF.

The gene calls are TRBV4-1 and TRBJ1-5, with D possibly matching TRBD1 (6 bases). Trimming took off 0 bases at V and 1 base at J, with 10 bases between the two ends. CDR1 is MGHRA and CDR2 is YSYEKL in the germline V gene. CDR3 length: 16 residues. The CDR3 sequence: CASSQDTGISNQPQHF. CDR3 DNA: TGCGCCAGCAGCCAAGATACAGGGATCAGCAATCAGCCCCAGCATTTT.

This chain links TRBV28 with TRBJ1-5, with 7 bases identical to TRBD1. The V gene end was trimmed by 1 base and the J gene end by 7 bases; junction bases not matched to a gene: 10. Germline assignment: CDR1 MDHEN and CDR2 SYDVKM. CDR3 length equals 16 residues. The CDR3 sequence is CASSLFEGTARQPQHF. The DNA of the CDR3 is TGTGCCAGCAGTTTATTCGAGGGGACAGCGAGACAGCCCCAGCATTTT.

The DNA for the CDR3 is TGTGCCAGCAGTAAAAACTGGTCCCCGGATAGCAATCAGCCCCAGCATTTT. Amino acids: CASSKNWSPDSNQPQHF. This chain connects TRBV27 to TRBJ1-5, with unresolved D. This CDR3 has 17 amino acids. Trimming removed 5 bases at V and 0 bases at J, with 17 bases between. CDR1 and CDR2 from the germline V gene are MNHEY and SMNVEV (reference sequence).

This clone occurred a few times. Other DNA sequences of this sample code for an identical CDR3. The gene calls are TRBV18 and TRBJ2-5, with 9 bases aligning to TRBD1. Trimming at V came to 0 bases and at J to 5 bases, leaving 4 bases not matched to a gene. The V gene's germline CDR1 is KGHSH and CDR2 LQKENI. The CDR3 length is 15 residues. CDR3 in amino acids: CASSPPGQGGETQYF. In nucleotides, the CDR3 is TGTGCCAGCTCACCACCGGGACAGGGAGGGGAGACCCAGTACTTC.

V gene TRBV28 combines with J gene TRBJ2-1, with D maybe TRBD2 (7 bases). CDR1 is MDHEN and CDR2 is SYDVKM in the germline V gene. The CDR3 spans 17 residues. The V end was cut by 6 bases, the J end by 7 bases, with 25 bases between. The CDR3 loop is CASSQSGGGGPGNEQFF. The CDR3, as DNA: TGTGCCAGCAGCCAAAGCGGAGGGGGGGGACCAGGAAATGAGCAGTTCTTC.

About this clone: Within the sample, other DNA sequences also encode this same CDR3. This chain joins TRBV5-1 and TRBJ2-2; no clear D. The CDR3 contains 13 residues. The ends were cut back, 0 bases at V and 4 bases at J, with 4 bases in the middle. CDR1 SGHRS and CDR2 YFSETQ come from the germline V gene. The CDR3 bases are TGCGCCAGCAGCTTGGCGGGCACCGGGGAGCTGTTTTTT. Its translation: CASSLAGTGELFF.

This chain links TRBV19 with TRBJ2-7; 9 bases fit TRBD2. Losses at the gene ends were 0 bases for V and 0 bases for J; bases not matched to a gene: 9. The CDR3 contains 18 residues. Germline lookup yields CDR1 LNHDA and CDR2 SQIVND (reference sequence). The CDR3 nucleotides read TGTGCCAGTAGTATAGAGGCTAGCGGGAATCGACGCTCCTACGAGCAGTACTTC. Translation gives CASSIEASGNRRSYEQYF. The whole variable domain, filled in from reference TRBV19 and TRBJ2-7, reads DGGITQSPKYLFRKEGQNVTLSCEQNLNHDAMYWYRQDPGQGLRLIYYSQIVNDFQKGDIAEGYSVSREKKESFPLTVTSAQKNPTAFYLCASSIEASGNRRSYEQYFGPGTRLTVT.

The J gene is TRBJ2-5, the V gene TRBV5-1; the D gene could be TRBD1 or TRBD2 (7 bases each). Germline V lookup: CDR1 SGHRS, CDR2 YFSETQ. The CDR3 runs to 15 residues. With 0 bases removed from V and 5 bases from J, the gap between germline ends came to 14 bases. CDR3 sequence reads: CASSLVQGGGETQYF. CDR3 in DNA: TGCGCCAGCAGCTTGGTACAGGGAGGGGGCGAGACCCAGTACTTC.

This rearrangement joins TRBV28 to TRBJ2-2, with TRBD1 matching over 11 bases. Unmatched junction bases numbered 6, after V lost 6 bases and J lost 3 bases. CDR3 length equals 16 residues. In germline, CDR1 is MDHEN, CDR2 SYDVKM. The CDR3 region has the DNA TGTGCCAGCAGCGCACCGGGACAGGGGGACACCGGGGAGCTGTTTTTT. Residues: CASSAPGQGDTGELFF.

V usage is TRBV5-1 and J usage is TRBJ2-1; 14 bases fit TRBD2. The CDR3 spans 17 residues. Trimming removed 2 bases from V and 5 bases from J; junction bases left unmatched: 6. Per germline, CDR1 SGHRS and CDR2 YFSETQ. In nucleotides, the CDR3 is TGCGCCAGCAGCTTTTGGACTAGCGGGAGGAGCGACAATGAGCAGTTCTTC. Translated: CASSFWTSGRSDNEQFF.

The rearrangement links TRBV28 to TRBJ2-2; D ambiguous. The CDR3 extends over 15 amino acids. Between the trimmed V and J ends, which lost 3 bases and 0 bases, there was a span of 8 bases. The germline V gene has CDR1 MDHEN and CDR2 SYDVKM. CDR3 nucleotides: TGTGCCAGCAGTTTTGTATTAGCGAACACCGGGGAGCTGTTTTTT. The encoded protein is CASSFVLANTGELFF.

J is TRBJ2-7 and V is TRBV5-1, with 8 positions matching TRBD1. Germline CDR1 reads SGHRS; CDR2 reads YFSETQ. V shed 4 bases and J 2 bases; nucleotides not matched to a gene: 2. This CDR3 has 13 residues. This CDR3 reads CASSVDRAYEQYF. DNA for the CDR3: TGCGCCAGCAGCGTGGACAGGGCCTACGAGCAGTACTTC.

The gene calls are TRBV6-4 and TRBJ2-1; 10 nucleotides match TRBD1. The germline V gene has CDR1 MRHNA and CDR2 SNTAGT. Trimming at V came to 5 bases and at J to 9 bases, leaving 4 bases not matched to a gene. This CDR3 is 13 amino acids long. CDR3 amino acids: CASSWTGGIEQFF. The CDR3 nucleotides are TGTGCCAGCAGTTGGACAGGGGGGATTGAGCAGTTCTTC.

V gene TRBV6-6 combines with J gene TRBJ2-1; D gene unclear. CDR1 and CDR2 from the germline V gene are MNHNY and SVGAGI (reference sequence). V dropped 2 bases and J dropped 3 bases, with 5 bases sitting between them. This CDR3 is 13 amino acids long. The CDR3 nucleotides are TGTGCCAGCAGTTACACGTTCTACAATGAGCAGTTCTTC. As protein: CASSYTFYNEQFF.

This chain uses TRBV27 with TRBJ2-1; TRBD2 matches at 10 bases. Germline CDR1 is MNHEY and CDR2 is SMNVEV (reference sequence). The trim removed 2 bases at V and 9 bases at J, leaving 16 bases unmatched. The CDR3 loop spans 18 amino acids. In DNA form, the CDR3 reads TGTGCCAGCAGTTTACGTCCATTTGGGCTAGCGGGAGACGGTGAGCAGTTCTTC. Residues: CASSLRPFGLAGDGEQFF.

The CDR3 DNA is TGTGCCAGCAGTTTTTTCAAGGCAGCTGAAGCTTTCTTT. This encodes CASSFFKAAEAFF. This rearrangement joins TRBV28 to TRBJ1-1, with D unresolved. CDR1 MDHEN and CDR2 SYDVKM come from the germline V gene. Trimming left V 3 bases short and J 6 bases short, with 11 bases between. This CDR3 contains 13 residues.

The chain carries TRBV6-6 and TRBJ1-4; D gene unclear. The CDR3 is made up of 14 amino acids. Looked up from germline, CDR1 is MNHNY and CDR2 is SVGAGI (reference sequence). The V end was cut by 4 bases, the J end by 5 bases, with 11 bases between. The CDR3 DNA follows: TGTGCCAGCAGTTCCCGGGCCGAGAATGAAAAACTGTTTTTT. This sequence encodes CASSSRAENEKLFF.

The V and J genes are TRBV28 and TRBJ2-1, with TRBD2 as a possible D gene (6 bases). The germline V gene has CDR1 MDHEN and CDR2 SYDVKM. V was shortened by 9 bases and J by 7 bases, with 19 bases between the two germline ends. The CDR3 sequence is 14 residues long. The CDR3, as DNA: TGTGCCAGTGCAGGAGGGGTCGTCAGGAATGAGCAGTTCTTC. Its protein product is CASAGGVVRNEQFF. The whole variable domain, remainder taken from reference TRBV28 and TRBJ2-1, is DVKVTQSSRYLVKRTGEKVFLECVQDMDHENMFWYRQDPGLGLRLIYFSYDVKMKEKGDIPEGYSVSREKKERFSLILESASTNQTSMYLCASAGGVVRNEQFFGPGTRLTVL.

V usage is TRBV4-2 and J usage is TRBJ1-1, with a tentative D call TRBD1 (6 bases). Germline assignment: CDR1 LGHNA and CDR2 YNFKEQ. V shed 1 base and J shed 7 bases, with 25 bases lying between them. The CDR3 runs 18 residues. The CDR3 DNA reads TGTGCCAGCAGCCAAGCCTCTATCGACAGGAGCACCACGTTTGAAGCTTTCTTT. Amino acid sequence: CASSQASIDRSTTFEAFF.

The chain links TRBV28 to TRBJ1-3; the D is unclear. CDR1 and CDR2 (germline): MDHEN, SYDVKM. The length of the CDR3 is 13 residues. V lost 6 bases and J lost 0, with 6 bases in between. In nucleotides, the CDR3 is TGTGCCAGCAGGGTTACCTCTGGAAACACCATATATTTT. This translates into CASRVTSGNTIYF.